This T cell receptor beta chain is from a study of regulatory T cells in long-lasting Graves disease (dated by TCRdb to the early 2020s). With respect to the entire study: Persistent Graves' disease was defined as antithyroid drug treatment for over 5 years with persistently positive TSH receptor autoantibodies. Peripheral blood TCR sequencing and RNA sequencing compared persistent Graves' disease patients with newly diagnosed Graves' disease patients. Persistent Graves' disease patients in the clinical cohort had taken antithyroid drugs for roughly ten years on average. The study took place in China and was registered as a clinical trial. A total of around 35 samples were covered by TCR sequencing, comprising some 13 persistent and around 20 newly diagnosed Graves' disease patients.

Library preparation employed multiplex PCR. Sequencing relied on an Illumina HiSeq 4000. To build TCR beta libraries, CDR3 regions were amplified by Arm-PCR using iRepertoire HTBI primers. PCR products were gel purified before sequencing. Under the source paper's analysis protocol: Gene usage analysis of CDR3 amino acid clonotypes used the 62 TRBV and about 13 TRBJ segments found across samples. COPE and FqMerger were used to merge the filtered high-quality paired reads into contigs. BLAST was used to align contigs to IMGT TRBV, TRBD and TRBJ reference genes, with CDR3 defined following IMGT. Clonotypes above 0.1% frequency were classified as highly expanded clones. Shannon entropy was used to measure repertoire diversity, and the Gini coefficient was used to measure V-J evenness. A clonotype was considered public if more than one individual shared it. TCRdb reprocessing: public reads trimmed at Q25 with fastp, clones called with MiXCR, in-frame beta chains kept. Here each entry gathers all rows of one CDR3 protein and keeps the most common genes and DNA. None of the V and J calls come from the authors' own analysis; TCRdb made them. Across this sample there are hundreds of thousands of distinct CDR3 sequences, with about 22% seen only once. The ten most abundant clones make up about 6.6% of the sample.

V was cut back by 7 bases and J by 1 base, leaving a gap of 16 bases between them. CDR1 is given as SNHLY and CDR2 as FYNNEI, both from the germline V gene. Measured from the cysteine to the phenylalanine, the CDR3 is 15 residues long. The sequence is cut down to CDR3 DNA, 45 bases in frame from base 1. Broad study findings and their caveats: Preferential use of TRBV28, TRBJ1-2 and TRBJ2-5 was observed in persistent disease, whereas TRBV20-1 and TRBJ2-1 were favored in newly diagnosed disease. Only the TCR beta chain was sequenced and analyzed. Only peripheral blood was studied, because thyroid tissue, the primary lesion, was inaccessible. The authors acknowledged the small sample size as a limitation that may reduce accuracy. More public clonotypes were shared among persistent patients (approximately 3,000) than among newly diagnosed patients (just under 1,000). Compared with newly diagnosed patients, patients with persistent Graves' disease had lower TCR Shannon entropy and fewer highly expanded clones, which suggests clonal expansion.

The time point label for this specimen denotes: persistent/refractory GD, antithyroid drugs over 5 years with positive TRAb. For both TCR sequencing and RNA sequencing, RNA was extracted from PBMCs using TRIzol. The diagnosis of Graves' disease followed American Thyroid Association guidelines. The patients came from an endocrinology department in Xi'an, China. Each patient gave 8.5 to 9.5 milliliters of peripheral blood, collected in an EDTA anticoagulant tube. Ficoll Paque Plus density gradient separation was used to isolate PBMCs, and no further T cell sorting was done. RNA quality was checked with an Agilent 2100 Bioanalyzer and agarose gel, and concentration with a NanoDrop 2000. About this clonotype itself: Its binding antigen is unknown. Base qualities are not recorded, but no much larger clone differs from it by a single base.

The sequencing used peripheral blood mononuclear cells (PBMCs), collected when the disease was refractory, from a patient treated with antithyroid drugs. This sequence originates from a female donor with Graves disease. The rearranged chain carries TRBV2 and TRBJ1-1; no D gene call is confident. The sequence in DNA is TGTGCCAGCACCGAGAATCGAAACTCGAACACTGAAGCTTTCTTT. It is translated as CASTENRNSNTEAFF.